This TCR beta chain came from a study of CD39 and CD103 CD8 tumor-infiltrating T cells. By frequency in the sample, this clone is large. Sequenced by immunoSEQ multiplex PCR; TCRdb stores in-frame clones only, minus some. Here the sample spans roughly 3,500 clones, about 60% being singletons. The material sequenced was CD39- CD103- CD8+ T cells sorted from the tumor. The sample's subset: CD103-CD39- double-negative CD45RA- CD8 T cells. The clonotype comes from a human donor with head and neck squamous cell carcinoma.

CDR3 sequence: CASSLSGTEAFF. The CDR3 coding sequence is TGTGCCAGCAGTTTGTCGGGGACTGAAGCTTTCTTT. This chain uses TRBV27 with TRBJ1-1; no reliable D call. This CDR3 has 12 amino acids. CDR1 MNHEY and CDR2 SMNVEV come from the germline V gene (reference sequence). The V gene lost 3 bases and the J gene lost 5 bases, with 7 bases spanning the gap.